These 27 T cell receptor beta chains came from one sample sequenced in a study of blood T cell repertoires in COVID-19. Profiling relied on immunoSEQ multiplex PCR, and the TCRdb table lists in-frame clones only, not all of them. The sample lists about 220,000 clones; around 88% were seen once. Material for sequencing was PBMCs or T cells enriched from blood (not recorded which). These receptors were obtained from a woman between 50 and 59 years old with acute COVID-19.

The chain uses TRBV12-5 and TRBJ2-1, with 11 bases fitting TRBD2. The CDR3 has 18 amino acids. CDR1 LGHNT and CDR2 FRNRAP come from the germline V gene. Losses at the gene ends were 3 bases for V and 1 base for J; bases not matched to a gene: 8. This CDR3 is CASGFRLAGGLSYNEQFF. CDR3 coding DNA: TGTGCTAGTGGTTTTCGGCTAGCGGGAGGATTATCCTACAATGAGCAGTTCTTC.

The CDR3 coding sequence is TGTGCCAGCAGCGCCCACAGCGGGAGCGTGCAGTACTTC. Translated, it gives CASSAHSGSVQYF. The chain is built from TRBV7-2 and TRBJ2-7, with 8 bases fitting TRBD2. The ends lost 5 bases at V and 9 bases at J; junction bases unmatched: 9. CDR3 length equals 13 residues. Looked up from germline, CDR1 is SGHTA and CDR2 is FQGNSA. Full variable domain (missing parts from reference TRBV7-2 and TRBJ2-7): GAGVSQSPSNKVTEKGKDVELRCDPISGHTALYWYRQSLGQGLEFLIYFQGNSAPDKSGLPSDRFSAERTGGSVSTLTIQRTQQEDSAVYLCASSAHSGSVQYFGPGTRLTVT.

As regards this clone: Other DNA sequences in the sample encode the same CDR3. The gene calls are TRBV9 and TRBJ2-3; the match to TRBD2 covers 10 bases. V shed 2 bases, J shed 2 bases, and the junction held 5 bases outside the gene matches. Germline V CDR1 and CDR2: SGDLS, YYNGEE. This CDR3 spans 16 amino acids. The CDR3 coding sequence is TGTGCCAGCAGCGTCCGACTAGCGGGTTCCACAGATACGCAGTATTTT. Translation gives CASSVRLAGSTDTQYF.

Only one count was recorded for this clone. The gene calls are TRBV28 and TRBJ1-2; no clear D gene. This CDR3 comprises 12 residues. V was clipped by 3 bases and J by 3 bases, with 5 bases between them. Germline CDR1 is MDHEN and CDR2 is SYDVKM. CDR3 nucleotides: TGTGCCAGCAGTTTGAGCGACTATGGCTACACCTTC. Protein product: CASSLSDYGYTF.

This chain joins TRBV28 and TRBJ2-7; 7 positions match TRBD2. Germline CDR1 MDHEN, CDR2 SYDVKM. This CDR3 comprises 14 residues. V lost 7 bases, J lost 0 bases, and 6 bases stayed unmatched. CDR3 region: CASTMGGSSYEQYF. The DNA for the CDR3 is TGTGCCAGCACCATGGGGGGGTCCTCCTACGAGCAGTACTTC. The full variable domain, completed using reference TRBV28 and TRBJ2-7, is DVKVTQSSRYLVKRTGEKVFLECVQDMDHENMFWYRQDPGLGLRLIYFSYDVKMKEKGDIPEGYSVSREKKERFSLILESASTNQTSMYLCASTMGGSSYEQYFGPGTRLTVT.

V usage is TRBV27 and J usage is TRBJ2-7; tentatively, D is TRBD2 (5 bases). V was shortened by 8 bases and J by 1 base, with 21 bases between the two germline ends. CDR3 length: 16 residues. Germline lookup yields CDR1 MNHEY and CDR2 SMNVEV (reference sequence). CDR3 protein: CASDDGAEPPSYEQYF. CDR3 in DNA: TGTGCCAGCGACGACGGAGCGGAGCCCCCATCCTACGAGCAGTACTTC.

The table lists this clone with a count of one. This chain links TRBV28 with TRBJ1-1; 8 positions match TRBD1. CDR1 and CDR2 (germline): MDHEN, SYDVKM. With V trimmed by 5 bases and J by 1 base, 6 bases remained unmatched. The CDR3 length is 15 residues. In DNA, the CDR3 is TGTGCCAGCAGTCACCAGGGGGCTGGGAACACTGAAGCTTTCTTT. This sequence encodes CASSHQGAGNTEAFF.

The chain links TRBV5-8 to TRBJ2-2; 9 nucleotides match TRBD1. This CDR3 comprises 18 residues. V trimming: 0 bases; J trimming: 4 bases; junction bases outside the gene matches: 10. Germline CDR1 and CDR2: SGHTS and YDEGEE. CDR3 sequence: CASSLVQGAHGATGELFF. Here the CDR3 DNA reads TGTGCCAGCAGCTTGGTACAGGGGGCGCATGGGGCCACCGGGGAGCTGTTTTTT.

V gene TRBV15 combines with J gene TRBJ2-1; 10 bases agree with TRBD2. The CDR3 has 17 residues. Germline V gene data show CDR1 as LNHNV and CDR2 as YYDKDF (reference sequence). The V and J ends lost 0 bases and 8 bases, in that order; junction bases with no gene match: 10. CDR3 amino acids: CATSRDYWSGGADEQFF. In DNA form, the CDR3 reads TGTGCCACCAGCAGAGATTATTGGAGCGGGGGGGCGGATGAGCAGTTCTTC.

The gene calls are TRBV27 and TRBJ1-5, with D unresolved. This CDR3 spans 13 amino acids. CDR1 and CDR2 (germline): MNHEY, SMNVEV (reference sequence). The V end lost 3 bases, the J end lost 4 bases, and 7 bases lay between the germline ends. As DNA, the CDR3 is TGTGCCAGCAGTTTCGGGGTTAATCAGCCCCAGCATTTT. Translated, it gives CASSFGVNQPQHF.

The chain employs TRBV30 and TRBJ2-1; 14 nucleotides match TRBD2. Trimming cost V 8 bases and J 6 bases; bases outside gene matches: 3. Germline V gives CDR1 GTSNPN, CDR2 SVGIG (reference sequence). The CDR3 consists of 13 residues. The CDR3 DNA sequence: TGTGCCGAGGGACTAGCGGGAGTCAATGAGCAGTTCTTC. This codes for CAEGLAGVNEQFF.

The CDR3: CASSYYLQTTNEKLFF. Here the CDR3 DNA reads TGTGCCAGCAGTTACTACTTGCAGACTACGAATGAAAAACTGTTTTTT. The chain links TRBV6-5 to TRBJ1-4, with D uncertain. Germline-derived CDR1 and CDR2 are MNHEY and SVGAGI. The CDR3 extends over 16 amino acids. Trimming shortened V by 1 base and J by 5 bases, and 14 bases separated the two germline ends.

This chain's CDR3 is CASSLPHPGRRGSPLHF. CDR3 DNA: TGTGCCAGCAGTTTACCCCACCCGGGGAGGAGGGGCTCACCCCTCCACTTT. The rearrangement uses TRBV28 and TRBJ1-6, with D possibly matching TRBD1 (5 bases). In germline, CDR1 is MDHEN, CDR2 SYDVKM. The CDR3 runs 17 residues. V was trimmed by 2 bases and J by 10 bases, leaving 21 bases between them.

This chain uses TRBV19 with TRBJ2-2; 11 bases align to TRBD1. After removal of 3 bases from V and 0 bases from J, the junction contained 6 bases not matched to a gene. The length of the CDR3 is 18 residues. Looked up from germline, CDR1 is LNHDA and CDR2 is SQIVND (reference sequence). CDR3 loop: CASSISWGQGANTGELFF. DNA of the CDR3: TGTGCCAGTAGTATCTCCTGGGGACAGGGGGCGAACACCGGGGAGCTGTTTTTT.

The genes are TRBV19 and TRBJ2-1; D uncertain. V shed 2 bases and J shed 5 bases, with 7 bases lying between them. The CDR3 extends over 13 amino acids. Per germline, CDR1 LNHDA and CDR2 SQIVND (reference sequence). This CDR3 is CASSIWQDNEQFF. The CDR3 nucleotides are TGTGCCAGTAGTATATGGCAGGACAATGAGCAGTTCTTC.

The chain is built from TRBV5-1 and TRBJ1-1; TRBD1 matches 9 bases. The CDR3 loop spans 19 amino acids. Losses at the gene ends were 2 bases for V and 0 bases for J; bases not matched to a gene: 14. Germline CDR1 reads SGHRS; CDR2 reads YFSETQ. CDR3 nucleotides: TGCGCCAGCAGCTTAAGTCCCGGGACAGGGTTTACAATGAACACTGAAGCTTTCTTT. It encodes CASSLSPGTGFTMNTEAFF.

The chain joins TRBV6-2 or TRBV6-3 to TRBJ1-1; D uncertain. Trimming stripped 0 bases from V and 1 base from J, with 9 bases between. The germline V gene has CDR1 MNHEY and CDR2 SVGEGT. CDR3 size: 15 residues. The CDR3 region has the DNA TGTGCCAGCAGTTACTCGCGGACTCGGAACACTGAAGCTTTCTTT. Protein: CASSYSRTRNTEAFF.

The rearrangement joins TRBV3-1 (or the pseudogene TRBV3-2) to TRBJ2-4; the match to TRBD1 covers 8 bases. The trim removed 3 bases at V and 2 bases at J, leaving 3 bases unmatched. The CDR3 spans 15 residues. Germline CDR1 reads LGHDT; CDR2 reads YNNKEL (reference sequence). As DNA, the CDR3 is TGTGCCAGCAGCCACCGACAGGGGACCAAAAACATTCAGTACTTC. The encoded protein is CASSHRQGTKNIQYF.

The genes are TRBV27 and TRBJ2-1; 7 bases match TRBD1. Germline V gene lookup returns CDR1 MNHEY and CDR2 SMNVEV (reference sequence). The J segment lost 0 bases and the V segment lost 1 base, leaving 0 bases of the junction unmatched. The CDR3 covers 15 residues. CDR3 sequence: CASSLWDSSYNEQFF. In DNA form, the CDR3 reads TGTGCCAGCAGTTTATGGGACAGCTCCTACAATGAGCAGTTCTTC.

The chain couples TRBV7-6 to TRBJ2-4, with TRBD2 as a possible D gene (6 bases). The CDR3 runs 17 residues. Per the germline V gene, CDR1 is SGHVS and CDR2 is FNYEAQ. Trimming pared 4 bases from V and 2 bases from J, leaving 18 bases between. CDR3 amino acids: CASSSGGLGSTKNIQYF. For the CDR3, the DNA is TGTGCCAGCAGCTCCGGGGGACTGGGGTCAACCAAAAACATTCAGTACTTC.

The chain combines TRBV28 with TRBJ2-1, with 11 bases that match TRBD1. Losses at the gene ends were 2 bases for V and 5 bases for J; bases not matched to a gene: 2. The CDR3 runs to 15 residues. Germline V gene data show CDR1 as MDHEN and CDR2 as SYDVKM. The CDR3, as DNA: TGTGCCAGCAGTTTACCGGGACAGGGGGACAATGAGCAGTTCTTC. It codes for CASSLPGQGDNEQFF.

The V and J genes are TRBV9 and TRBJ2-3; maybe TRBD2 (6 bases). Germline lookup yields CDR1 SGDLS and CDR2 YYNGEE. The CDR3 sequence is 14 residues long. Trimming removed 2 bases at V and 4 bases at J, with 11 bases between. CDR3 residues: CASSVLASSDTQYF. CDR3 in DNA: TGTGCCAGCAGCGTCCTAGCGAGTTCAGATACGCAGTATTTT.

This chain uses TRBV18 with TRBJ2-7; no clear D. This CDR3 is 15 amino acids long. The germline CDR1 and CDR2 sequences are KGHSH and LQKENI. V was trimmed by 0 bases and J by 3 bases, leaving 12 bases between them. CDR3 sequence reads: CASSPPPTPFYEQYF. The DNA for the CDR3 is TGTGCCAGCTCACCACCGCCGACTCCTTTCTACGAGCAGTACTTC.

Concerning this clone itself: This sample includes further DNA sequences coding for the same CDR3. This CDR3 is CASTGTGGYNEQFF. CDR3 nucleotides: TGTGCCAGCACCGGGACAGGGGGGTACAATGAGCAGTTCTTC. The chain links TRBV2 to TRBJ2-1, with 11 positions matching TRBD1. The CDR3 extends over 14 amino acids. After removal of 7 bases from V and 4 bases from J, the junction contained 3 bases not matched to a gene. From germline, CDR1 is SNHLY and CDR2 FYNNEI.

The rearrangement joins TRBV5-6 to TRBJ2-1, with D maybe TRBD2 (5 bases). CDR3 size: 15 residues. Per the germline V gene, CDR1 is SGHDT and CDR2 is YYEEEE. Trimming took 4 bases from V and 0 from J, leaving 11 bases between them. This CDR3 is CASSAVAGSYNEQFF. The CDR3 nucleotides read TGTGCCAGCAGCGCCGTGGCGGGCTCCTACAATGAGCAGTTCTTC. Full variable domain (rest looked up from reference TRBV5-6 and TRBJ2-1): DAGVTQSPTHLIKTRGQQVTLRCSPKSGHDTVSWYQQALGQGPQFIFQYYEEEERQRGNFPDRFSGHQFPNYSSELNVNALLLGDSALYLCASSAVAGSYNEQFFGPGTRLTVL.

The genes are TRBV6-1 and TRBJ1-2; 9 bases fit TRBD1. V lost 4 bases to trimming and J lost 2 bases; unmatched junction nucleotides: 11. Germline CDR1 and CDR2: MNHNS and SASEGT. There are 17 residues in the CDR3. CDR3 sequence reads: CASSVSGQGRRNYGYTF. CDR3 bases: TGTGCCAGCAGTGTGTCGGGACAGGGCCGGCGAAACTATGGCTACACCTTC.

The chain combines TRBV5-5 with TRBJ2-1; the D is unclear. The V end was cut by 0 bases, the J end by 10 bases, with 17 bases between. This CDR3 region has 15 residues. Germline-derived CDR1 and CDR2 are SGHKS and YYEKEE (reference sequence). The CDR3 region is CASSLVLLALGEQFF. The DNA for the CDR3 is TGTGCCAGCAGCTTGGTGCTATTGGCCCTCGGGGAGCAGTTCTTC.